One and the same sample provided the 6 T cell receptor beta chains below, sequenced in a study of cytomegalovirus exposure and HLA in healthy donors. This PCR relied on a set of 60 Vbeta primers and 13 Jbeta primers. Method: immunoSEQ multiplex PCR; TCRdb's copy keeps in-frame clones and lacks some. In the table there are 70,000 to 100,000 clones, 67% of which are singletons. The source material was PBMCs. These receptors all stem from a woman aged 50 to 60 in good health and CMV-seropositive.

The J gene is TRBJ1-2, the V gene TRBV4-2; D is perhaps TRBD1 (6 bases). This CDR3 is 16 amino acids long. V was cut by 0 bases and J by 3 bases, with 14 bases left in between. Germline loops: CDR1 LGHNA, CDR2 YNFKEQ. CDR3 sequence: CASSQERGGNYYGYTF. The CDR3 DNA reads TGTGCCAGCAGCCAAGAGAGGGGGGGGAATTACTATGGCTACACCTTC.

V and J are TRBV9 and TRBJ1-6; weak D call: TRBD1 (5 bases). CDR1 and CDR2 (germline): SGDLS, YYNGEE. V lost 1 base to trimming and J lost 4 bases, with 15 bases between them. The CDR3 contains 17 residues. CDR3 nucleotides: TGTGCCAGCAGCGTATACGTCAGGGATCCATATAATTCACCCCTCCACTTT. Amino acid sequence: CASSVYVRDPYNSPLHF.

The genes are TRBV27 and TRBJ1-1; D is perhaps TRBD1 (6 bases). V dropped 3 bases and J dropped 2 bases, with 16 bases sitting between them. Germline lookup yields CDR1 MNHEY and CDR2 SMNVEV (reference sequence). The CDR3 covers 16 residues. In nucleotides, the CDR3 is TGTGCCAGCAGTTTCTCTCAGGACAGTTTAAACACTGAAGCTTTCTTT. Encoded protein: CASSFSQDSLNTEAFF.

The chain uses TRBV28 and TRBJ2-3; 7 bases line up with TRBD1. J gave up 6 bases and V 3 bases, and 6 bases lay outside the gene matches. The germline gives CDR1 MDHEN, CDR2 SYDVKM. The CDR3 contains 14 residues. The CDR3 protein is CASSFQQGVDTQYF. CDR3 nucleotide sequence: TGTGCCAGCAGTTTTCAGCAGGGGGTGGATACGCAGTATTTT.

This sequence joins TRBV5-1 and TRBJ2-1, with 10 positions matching TRBD2. V was pared by 0 bases and J by 10 bases, with 10 bases of the junction left unmatched. CDR3 length equals 16 residues. Per the germline V gene, CDR1 is SGHRS and CDR2 is YFSETQ. The CDR3 DNA reads as TGCGCCAGCAGCTTGGGTCCAGCGGGGGGGCACGGCGAGCAGTTCTTC. This encodes CASSLGPAGGHGEQFF.

For this clone: A junction end diverges from the germline sequence, so it may reflect a read error. The chain combines TRBV7-9 with TRBJ1-2; unclear D gene. The CDR3 consists of 11 residues. CDR1 and CDR2 (germline): SEHNR, FQNEAQ (reference sequence). The CDR3 region is CSSSLTHGYTF. CDR3 sequence (DNA): TGTTCCAGCAGCTTAACTCATGGCTACACCTTC.